This T cell receptor beta chain was documented in a study of PD-1 blockade in classical Hodgkin lymphoma. The method was immunoSEQ multiplex PCR; TCRdb's version includes in-frame clones alone and lacks a portion of them. This sample has some 84,000 clones; roughly 90% occur once, and the top ten carry 22%. The germline gives CDR1 SGHNT, CDR2 YYREEE (reference sequence). The CDR3 contains 12 residues. Trimming took off 0 bases at V and 4 bases at J, with 5 bases between the two ends. Autologous stem cell transplantation was followed by relapse in every patient, and brentuximab vedotin exposure varied.

The TCR sequence derives from a human donor with classical Hodgkin lymphoma. Specimen: peripheral blood mononuclear cells (PBMCs), collected at baseline. The rearrangement joins TRBV5-4 to TRBJ2-7; the D is unclear. The chain's CDR3 is CASSLDRYEQYF. As DNA, the CDR3 is TGTGCCAGCAGCTTGGATAGGTACGAGCAGTACTTC. Full variable domain (rest looked up from reference TRBV5-4 and TRBJ2-7): ETGVTQSPTHLIKTRGQQVTLRCSSQSGHNTVSWYQQALGQGPQFIFQYYREEENGRGNFPPRFSGLQFPNYSSELNVNALELDDSALYLCASSLDRYEQYFGPGTRLTVT.